These 2 T cell receptor beta chains were sequenced from one sample in a study of blood T cell repertoires in COVID-19 (TCRdb year 2020). To prepare the library, the immunoSEQ multiplex PCR assay was applied. TCRdb's version of the immuneACCESS table is confined to in-frame rearrangements and falls short of the full clone set. An unresolved V gene accounts for under half of the shortfall where checked; the remainder is of unknown origin. This sample lists roughly 100,000 clones; roughly nine tenths were detected once. About 1.7% of the sample is held by the ten biggest clonotypes. The sample taken for sequencing was peripheral blood. The receptor set was obtained from a human donor with active COVID-19. The donor label of this sample is uncertain.

This clone was seen a single time. The chain couples TRBV28 to TRBJ1-4; TRBD1 agrees at 7 bases. V shed 6 bases and J 4 bases; nucleotides not matched to a gene: 8. The CDR3 spans 15 residues. Germline V gene sequence: CDR1 MDHEN, CDR2 SYDVKM. This CDR3 is CASSETGTVNEKLFF. The CDR3 DNA reads TGTGCCAGCAGCGAGACCGGGACAGTTAATGAAAAACTGTTTTTT.

This chain uses TRBV3-1 (or the pseudogene TRBV3-2) with TRBJ2-5, with 7 bases matching TRBD2. Unmatched junction bases numbered 3, after V lost 3 bases and J lost 2 bases. The CDR3 length is 14 residues. Germline CDR1 LGHDT, CDR2 YNNKEL (reference sequence). DNA of the CDR3: TGTGCCAGCAGCCATGCGGGGGATCAAGAGACCCAGTACTTC. This encodes CASSHAGDQETQYF.